These 14 T cell receptor beta chains were sequenced from one sample in a study of T-cell reconstitution after alpha-beta-depleted transplantation in children. Unique molecular identifiers were incorporated when the TCRbeta library was constructed. In TCRdb, the PCR reads were re-called with MiXCR into one record per CDR3 protein. Of 900,000 or so distinct CDR3 sequences in the sample, 16% were seen once. The source was PBMCs, mostly from graft donor cells, collected 360 days after TCRalphabeta/CD19-depleted stem cell transplant. Every receptor here comes from a male patient between 10 and 17 years old who had a stem cell transplant for acute lymphoblastic leukemia, so the T cells may come from the graft donor.

This clonotype was counted at least ten times. The rearrangement joins TRBV11-2 to TRBJ2-3, with 10 nucleotides matching TRBD2. V dropped 5 bases and J dropped 4; count of bases not matched to a gene: 9. Germline CDR1 SGHAT, CDR2 FQNNGV. The CDR3 covers 16 residues. The CDR3 DNA sequence: TGTGCCAGCAGCCATCCTCTAGCGGGAGTAGCAGATACGCAGTATTTT. As protein: CASSHPLAGVADTQYF.

The rearrangement joins TRBV6-1 to TRBJ2-7, with 7 bases matching TRBD1. V trimming: 5 bases; J trimming: 4 bases; junction bases outside the gene matches: 17. The CDR3 contains 17 residues. Looked up from germline, CDR1 is MNHNS and CDR2 is SASEGT. CDR3 amino acids: CASSSRYGTDIPYEQYF. CDR3 DNA: TGTGCCAGCAGTAGCCGGTACGGGACAGACATTCCTTACGAGCAGTACTTC.

This clonotype came up a few times. The rearrangement uses TRBV9 and TRBJ2-1, with 10 bases fitting TRBD2. The CDR3 extends over 17 amino acids. V shed 4 bases, J shed 0 bases, and the junction held 7 bases outside the gene matches. Germline CDR1 SGDLS, CDR2 YYNGEE. CDR3 sequence: CASSPGLAESSYNEQFF. As DNA, the CDR3 is TGTGCCAGCAGCCCCGGACTAGCGGAGAGCTCCTACAATGAGCAGTTCTTC. The variable domain in full, completed from reference TRBV9 and TRBJ2-1, reads DSGVTQTPKHLITATGQRVTLRCSPRSGDLSVYWYQQSLDQGLQFLIQYYNGEERAKGNILERFSAQQFPDLHSELNLSSLELGDSALYFCASSPGLAESSYNEQFFGPGTRLTVL.

The V and J genes are TRBV11-2 and TRBJ2-7; 11 bases are a match to TRBD2. The CDR3 contains 15 residues. Trimming removed 5 bases from V and 2 bases from J; junction bases left unmatched: 5. Germline V lookup: CDR1 SGHAT, CDR2 FQNNGV. The CDR3 DNA sequence: TGTGCCAGCAGCACCTCACTAGCGGGAGCCTACGAGCAGTACTTC. This translates into CASSTSLAGAYEQYF.

CDR3: CATSRAVTSGGSTDTQYF. CDR3 in DNA: TGTGCCACCAGCAGAGCTGTGACTAGCGGAGGGAGCACAGATACGCAGTATTTT. This sequence joins TRBV15 and TRBJ2-3; 9 nucleotides agree with TRBD2. Germline V gives CDR1 LNHNV, CDR2 YYDKDF (reference sequence). V was clipped by 1 base and J by 0 bases; unmatched bases: 8. The CDR3 runs 18 residues.

The V and J genes are TRBV3-1 and TRBJ2-1; 13 nucleotides match TRBD2. Germline CDR1 is LGHDT and CDR2 is YNNKEL (reference sequence). Trimming at V came to 4 bases and at J to 3 bases, leaving 6 bases not matched to a gene. The length of the CDR3 is 17 residues. CDR3 amino acids: CASSPGLAGSLYNEQFF. The DNA of the CDR3 is TGTGCCAGCAGCCCGGGACTAGCGGGAAGCCTCTACAATGAGCAGTTCTTC.

The chain carries TRBV29-1 and TRBJ2-7; 8 nucleotides align to TRBD1. CDR1 and CDR2 (germline): SQVTM, ANQGSEA. CDR3 length equals 12 residues. V lost 7 bases, J lost 2 bases, and 4 bases stayed unmatched. The CDR3 bases are TGCAGCGGTAGGACAGGGCCCTACGAGCAGTACTTC. This gives the protein CSGRTGPYEQYF.

The chain carries TRBV20-1 and TRBJ2-5; D may be TRBD2 (5 bases). The V gene lost 4 bases and the J gene lost 2 bases, with 14 bases spanning the gap. The CDR3 has 14 residues. Germline V gene sequence: CDR1 DFQATT, CDR2 SNEGSKA (reference sequence). This CDR3 is CSATRLNRQETQYF. In nucleotides, the CDR3 is TGCAGTGCTACACGACTAAATCGACAAGAGACCCAGTACTTC.

In its sample, this clonotype was seen a few times. The V call is TRBV4-1, the J call TRBJ2-7, with 14 bases matching TRBD2. V dropped 4 bases and J dropped 5; count of bases not matched to a gene: 7. Germline V gene lookup returns CDR1 MGHRA and CDR2 YSYEKL. The CDR3 is 16 amino acids. The CDR3 sequence: CASSLTRLAGGNEQYF. CDR3 nucleotides: TGCGCCAGCAGCCTCACACGACTAGCGGGAGGGAACGAGCAGTACTTC.

The sample holds a few counts of this clonotype. The genes are TRBV5-1 and TRBJ2-7; TRBD1 is a possible D gene (6 bases). V was cut by 4 bases and J by 7 bases, with 15 bases left in between. CDR3 length: 13 residues. The V gene's germline CDR1 is SGHRS and CDR2 YFSETQ. CDR3 in DNA: TGCGCCAGCAGCCCGATCGGACAGTGGGAGCAGTACTTC. This sequence encodes CASSPIGQWEQYF.

This chain links TRBV5-1 with TRBJ1-2; 7 positions match TRBD1. CDR1 is SGHRS, CDR2 YFSETQ, per germline. CDR3 length: 14 amino acids. The V gene end was trimmed by 2 bases and the J gene end by 3 bases; junction bases not matched to a gene: 4. The CDR3 spells CASSFKGADYGYTF. CDR3 nucleotides: TGCGCCAGCAGCTTTAAGGGGGCTGACTATGGCTACACCTTC.

This clonotype turned up a few times. In DNA, the CDR3 is TGTGCCAGCAGTCTCCAAACTCCGGTGGTGTTCTTC. It yields the protein CASSLQTPVVFF. V gene TRBV12-3 or TRBV12-4 combines with J gene TRBJ2-1; D ambiguous. Trimming shortened V by 5 bases and J by 15 bases, and 17 bases separated the two germline ends. The CDR3 spans 12 residues.

The chain carries TRBV12-3 or TRBV12-4 and TRBJ2-5, with TRBD1 as a possible D gene (6 bases). V gave up 2 bases and J gave up 6 bases, with 16 bases separating them. This CDR3 region has 15 residues. CDR3 bases: TGTGCCAGCAGTTTAAACGTAGCGAGGGGGAAGACCCAGTACTTC. It specifies CASSLNVARGKTQYF.

This clonotype showed up just a few times. V and J are TRBV14 and TRBJ2-7; D unresolved. The V gene lost 5 bases and the J gene lost 4 bases, with 9 bases spanning the gap. Germline loops: CDR1 SGHDN, CDR2 FVKESK. The CDR3 covers 12 residues. The CDR3 region is CASSTWAYEQYF. The CDR3 DNA reads TGTGCCAGCAGCACCTGGGCTTACGAGCAGTACTTC.